This T cell receptor (beta chain) was recovered during a study of regulatory T cells in long-lasting Graves disease. Libraries of TCR beta came from iRepertoire HTBI primers plus Arm-PCR of CDR3 regions. In TCRdb, the multiplex PCR reads were re-called with MiXCR into one record per CDR3 protein. This sample yields about 220,000 distinct CDR3 sequences, of which roughly a fifth are seen a single time; approximately 12% belongs to the top ten. Concerning this clonotype itself: Because the CDR3's place on the DNA is in doubt, the DNA is left out and the CDR3 is given as listed by TCRdb.

The CDR3 contains 24 residues when both ends are counted. Documented time point: newly diagnosed GD, antithyroid drugs for less than 3 months. Following extraction of RNA from PBMCs, that RNA was used to make the TCR library. The same sample was also studied in work on T cells in Graves' hyperthyroidism and ophthalmopathy.

The chain carries TRBV12-3 or TRBV12-4 and TRBJ1-6; TRBD1 is the table's D call and was not checked against the DNA. Material: peripheral blood mononuclear cells (PBMCs), obtained at new diagnosis, from a patient treated with antithyroid drugs. The sequence was obtained from a woman in her twenties or thirties with Graves disease. This chain's CDR3 is CASTNQTSMYLCASGTLTGSPLHF.